Below are 19 T cell receptor beta chains sequenced from a single sample in a study of blood T cell repertoires in COVID-19. Data came from immunoSEQ multiplex PCR; TCRdb stores just in-frame clones and leaves some out. The table shows around 110,000 clones, with approximately 90% occurring only once. Sample: peripheral blood. The receptors here all came from a man aged 40-49 years with acute or convalescent COVID-19.

This rearrangement joins TRBV10-3 to TRBJ2-1, with 10 bases matching TRBD2. The CDR3 is 15 residues long. Germline lookup yields CDR1 ENHRY and CDR2 SYGVKD. Trimming at V came to 7 bases and at J to 5 bases, leaving 8 bases not matched to a gene. CDR3 bases: TGTGCCATCACTCAACCGGGACTAGCGCACAATGAGCAGTTCTTC. Residues: CAITQPGLAHNEQFF.

The chain is built from TRBV4-3 and TRBJ1-6, with TRBD1 as a possible D gene (5 bases). V gave up 1 base and J gave up 8 bases, with 15 bases separating them. The CDR3 sequence is 16 residues long. Germline V lookup: CDR1 LGHNA, CDR2 YSLEER. DNA for the CDR3: TGCGCCAGCAGCCAAGCCCAGGGTATCTCTTATTCACCCCTCCACTTT. As protein: CASSQAQGISYSPLHF.

This chain links TRBV20-1 with TRBJ1-1; TRBD1 is a possible D gene (6 bases). CDR1 DFQATT and CDR2 SNEGSKA come from the germline V gene (reference sequence). This CDR3 spans 11 amino acids. The CDR3 DNA reads as TGCAGAATGGGGGACCAGGGGCAAGCTTTCTTT. Translating gives CRMGDQGQAFF.

The V and J genes are TRBV29-1 and TRBJ1-1; perhaps TRBD1 as D (5 bases). The CDR3 has 12 residues. Germline CDR1 SQVTM, CDR2 ANQGSEA. Trimming took 7 bases from V and 11 from J, leaving 20 bases between them. This CDR3 is CSAVHGHIEAFF. The CDR3 nucleotides are TGCAGCGCCGTCCATGGACATATTGAGGCTTTCTTT.

The V call is TRBV18, the J call TRBJ2-2; the match to TRBD1 covers 7 bases. V dropped 5 bases and J dropped 5; count of bases not matched to a gene: 8. The CDR3 has 15 residues. CDR1 and CDR2 from the germline V gene are KGHSH and LQKENI. CDR3 loop: CASSSMTTGTGELFF. The CDR3 nucleotides read TGTGCCAGCTCATCAATGACGACAGGGACCGGGGAGCTGTTTTTT.

This sequence joins TRBV27 and TRBJ2-1; D may be TRBD2 (7 bases). The CDR3 covers 17 residues. The germline gives CDR1 MNHEY, CDR2 SMNVEV (reference sequence). Trimming pared 2 bases from V and 4 bases from J, leaving 18 bases between. CDR3 amino acids: CASSLQQGPGGYNEQFF. Here the CDR3 DNA reads TGTGCCAGCAGTTTACAACAGGGACCGGGAGGTTACAATGAGCAGTTCTTC.

The chain joins TRBV9 to TRBJ1-2, with 8 bases lining up with TRBD1. The length of the CDR3 is 14 residues. V lost 2 bases to trimming and J lost 10 bases; unmatched junction nucleotides: 10. The V gene's germline CDR1 is SGDLS and CDR2 YYNGEE. This CDR3 reads CASSVSPRTGLYTF. The CDR3 DNA reads as TGTGCCAGCAGCGTCTCACCCAGGACAGGGCTCTACACCTTC. The entire variable domain, with the rest obtained from reference TRBV9 and TRBJ1-2, is as follows: DSGVTQTPKHLITATGQRVTLRCSPRSGDLSVYWYQQSLDQGLQFLIQYYNGEERAKGNILERFSAQQFPDLHSELNLSSLELGDSALYFCASSVSPRTGLYTFGSGTRLTVV.

The rearrangement uses TRBV27 and TRBJ2-5; 8 bases are shared with TRBD2. From germline, CDR1 is MNHEY and CDR2 SMNVEV (reference sequence). This CDR3 is 16 amino acids long. The J segment lost 2 bases and the V segment lost 5 bases, leaving 10 bases of the junction unmatched. The CDR3 sequence is CASSLTSGGGQETQYF. The CDR3 nucleotides read TGTGCCAGCAGTCTCACTAGCGGAGGGGGGCAAGAGACCCAGTACTTC.

Points on this clone: Other DNA sequences in this sample translate to the same CDR3. The chain couples TRBV6-5 to TRBJ2-7; the D gene is possibly TRBD2 (6 bases). V was pared by 5 bases and J by 2 bases, with 10 bases between. CDR3 size: 13 residues. Germline CDR1 is MNHEY and CDR2 is SVGAGI. CDR3: CASSRDSPYEQYF. The CDR3 nucleotides are TGTGCCAGCAGTAGGGACTCCCCCTACGAGCAGTACTTC.

J is TRBJ2-5 and V is TRBV5-1, with D maybe TRBD2 (5 bases). The V and J ends lost 2 bases and 0 bases respectively, with 11 bases between them. The germline V gene has CDR1 SGHRS and CDR2 YFSETQ. The CDR3 runs 15 residues. The CDR3 nucleotides read TGCGCCAGCAGCTTATCTGGCGGGTACCAAGAGACCCAGTACTTC. This gives the protein CASSLSGGYQETQYF.

In the case of this clone: The junction shows a germline mismatch at one end, possibly a read error. The sample contains more than one DNA sequence encoding this CDR3. The chain employs TRBV5-4 and TRBJ2-2; 12 bases align to TRBD2. In germline, CDR1 is SGHNT, CDR2 YYREEE (reference sequence). The CDR3 has 16 amino acids. CDR3 region: CASSLLAGGGTGELFF. As DNA, the CDR3 is TGTGCCAGCAGCCTACTAGCGGGGGGTGGTACCGGGGAGCTATTTTTT.

J is TRBJ2-3 and V is TRBV12-3 or TRBV12-4; D remains ambiguous. The CDR3 is made up of 12 amino acids. V lost 2 bases, J lost 11 bases, and 11 bases lay in between. CDR3 sequence reads: CASSLRGAEQYF. The CDR3 DNA reads TGTGCCAGCAGTTTAAGAGGTGCGGAGCAGTATTTT.

The chain employs TRBV3-1 (or the pseudogene TRBV3-2) and TRBJ2-2; D remains ambiguous. The CDR3 loop spans 13 amino acids. CDR1 is LGHDT and CDR2 is YNNKEL in the germline V gene (reference sequence). Between the trimmed V and J ends, which lost 1 base and 2 bases, there was a span of 2 bases. In nucleotides, the CDR3 is TGTGCCAGCAGCCAAGTAAACACCGGGGAGCTGTTTTTT. Encoded protein: CASSQVNTGELFF.

The J gene is TRBJ1-2, the V gene TRBV30; D remains ambiguous. V lost 4 bases and J 1 base, leaving 7 bases between the germline ends. This CDR3 has 12 residues. Germline values: CDR1 GTSNPN, CDR2 SVGIG (reference sequence). The CDR3 DNA sequence: TGTGCCTGGACGGGAAGTAACTATGGCTACACCTTC. As protein: CAWTGSNYGYTF. Drawing the rest from reference TRBV30 and TRBJ1-2, the complete variable domain is SQTIHQWPATLVQPVGSPLSLECTVEGTSNPNLYWYRQAAGRGLQLLFYSVGIGQISSEVPQNLSASRPQDRQFILSSKKLLLSDSGFYLCAWTGSNYGYTFGSGTRLTVV.

This sequence joins TRBV6-1 and TRBJ1-5; no definite D call. The V end was cut by 1 base, the J end by 0 bases, with 10 bases between. Germline CDR1 MNHNS, CDR2 SASEGT. CDR3 length: 16 amino acids. The CDR3 DNA reads as TGTGCCAGCAGTGAAGTGTGGAGCCTTAGCAATCAGCCCCAGCATTTT. Its protein is CASSEVWSLSNQPQHF.

In its sample, this clone was seen once. V usage is TRBV25-1 and J usage is TRBJ2-1; 9 bases align to TRBD2. The CDR3 totals 15 residues. The germline V gene encodes CDR1 MGHDK and CDR2 SYGVNS. With V trimmed by 4 bases and J by 3 bases, 4 bases remained unmatched. The DNA of the CDR3 is TGTGCCAGCAGTGTTAGCGGGAGTGGCTACAATGAGCAGTTCTTC. It is translated as CASSVSGSGYNEQFF.

The chain recombines TRBV5-6 with TRBJ2-5; 12 nucleotides line up with TRBD2. V dropped 3 bases and J dropped 5; count of bases not matched to a gene: 2. Germline lookup yields CDR1 SGHDT and CDR2 YYEEEE. CDR3 length equals 14 residues. CDR3 protein: CASSSTSGSETQYF. The CDR3 DNA reads TGTGCCAGCAGCTCGACTAGCGGGAGTGAGACCCAGTACTTC.

The chain recombines TRBV12-3 or TRBV12-4 with TRBJ2-5; no clear D. Trimming pared 6 bases from V and 0 bases from J, leaving 2 bases between. This CDR3 region has 11 residues. The CDR3 sequence is CASSNQETQYF. CDR3 sequence (DNA): TGTGCCAGCAGCAACCAAGAGACCCAGTACTTC.

This chain joins TRBV30 and TRBJ1-5; no definite D call. CDR1 is GTSNPN, CDR2 SVGIG, per germline (reference sequence). V was cut by 0 bases and J by 7 bases, with 19 bases left in between. This CDR3 has 16 amino acids. The CDR3 is CAWSVRESTMEQPQHF. In nucleotides, the CDR3 is TGTGCCTGGAGTGTACGGGAATCCACCATGGAACAGCCCCAGCATTTT.